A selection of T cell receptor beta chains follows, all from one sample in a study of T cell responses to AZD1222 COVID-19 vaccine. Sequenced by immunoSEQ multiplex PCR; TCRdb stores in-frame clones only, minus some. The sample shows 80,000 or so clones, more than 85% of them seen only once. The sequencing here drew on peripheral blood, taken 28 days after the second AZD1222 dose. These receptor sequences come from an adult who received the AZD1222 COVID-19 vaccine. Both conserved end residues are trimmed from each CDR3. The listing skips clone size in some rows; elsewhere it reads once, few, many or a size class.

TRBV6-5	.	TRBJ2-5	ASSSPDRRETQY
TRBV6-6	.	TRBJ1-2	ASSWGPGQGSDYT
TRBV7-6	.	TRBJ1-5	ASSLTAGGVHQPQH
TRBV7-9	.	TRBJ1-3	ASSLGQAAGNTIY
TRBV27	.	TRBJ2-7	ASSPRTGGLAGGSYEQY
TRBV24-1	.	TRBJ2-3	ATSGSRGDTQY
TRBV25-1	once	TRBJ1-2	ASSGIGDYGYT
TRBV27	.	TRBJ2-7	ASSPQDSHHGYEQY
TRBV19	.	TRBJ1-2	ASSTSAQGNYGYT
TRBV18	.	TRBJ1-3	ASSADPGGNTIY
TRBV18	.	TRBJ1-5	ASSAGGDQPQH
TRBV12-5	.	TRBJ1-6	ASARAYNSPLH
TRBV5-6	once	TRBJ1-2	ASSVAGRVGYT
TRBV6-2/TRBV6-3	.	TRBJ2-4	ASSSALAKNIQY
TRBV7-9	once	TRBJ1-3	ASSLPGPGPGNTIY
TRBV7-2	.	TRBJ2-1	ASSRKGYGEQF
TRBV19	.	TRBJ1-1	ASSIRVGGVGNTEAF
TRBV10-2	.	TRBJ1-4	ASSEWDRGREKLF
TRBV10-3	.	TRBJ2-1	AISPLAGPDNEQF
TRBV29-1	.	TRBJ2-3	SAARSPPTDTQY
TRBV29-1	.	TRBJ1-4	SVQDREKLF
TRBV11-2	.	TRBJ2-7	ASSDEPASYEQY
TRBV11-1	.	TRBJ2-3	ASSLVGLADTQY
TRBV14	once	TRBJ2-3	ASSPRGLTDTQY
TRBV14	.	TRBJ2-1	ASSQGRHEQF
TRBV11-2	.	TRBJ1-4	ASSFTGGQHNEKLF
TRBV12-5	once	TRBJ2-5	ASGDVPDRDQETQY
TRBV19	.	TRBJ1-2	ASSIGGQSNYGYT
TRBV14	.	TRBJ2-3	ASSRLAGATSTDTQY
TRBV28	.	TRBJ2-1	ASLKRGLYNEQF
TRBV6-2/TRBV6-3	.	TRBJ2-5	ASSYRGSGRILETQY
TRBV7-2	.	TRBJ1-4	ASSPQGAGEKLF
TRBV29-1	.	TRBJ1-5	SVEGGGGQPQH
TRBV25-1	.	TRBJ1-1	ASSEGLIAEAF
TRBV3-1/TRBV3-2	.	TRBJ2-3	ASSTRTGRTDTQY
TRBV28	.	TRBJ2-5	ASTPLGLAGDQETQY
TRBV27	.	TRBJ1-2	ASSRTGWIYGYT
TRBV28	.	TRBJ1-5	ASSSTGNSNQPQH